This TCR beta chain is drawn from a study of OX40 agonist ivuxolimab in advanced cancers. Turning to the study itself: Participants, around 80% male, averaged roughly 60 years of age, ranging from roughly 23 to 80. A history of anti-PD-1, anti-PD-L1 or anti-CTLA-4 therapy was acceptable, and approximately 40% had some.

As regards this clone: Its antigen is unidentified.

Profiled with immunoSEQ multiplex PCR; TCRdb holds only in-frame clones, not every one. This table has more than 75,000 clones, about 85% appearing once. V was shortened by 3 bases and J by 1 base, with 9 bases between the two germline ends. CDR3 length: 14 amino acids. Germline values: CDR1 KGHSH, CDR2 LQKENI. The study's findings and limits: What antigens the expanded peripheral T cells recognized was never established. At doses 0.1 to 3.0 mg/kg, CD4+ and CD8+ clones expanded.

V usage is TRBV18 and J usage is TRBJ1-1; D gene uncertain. This receptor was identified in an adult with an advanced solid tumor such as melanoma, head and neck, liver or kidney cancer. This specimen consisted of CD4+ or CD8+ T cells sorted from blood, obtained in a trial of the OX40 agonist ivuxolimab. The CDR3: CASSPGQSNTEAFF. CDR3 sequence (DNA): TGTGCCAGCTCACCTGGCCAGTCGAACACTGAAGCTTTCTTT.